This is a list of T cell receptor beta chains from one sample in a study of metastatic and nonmetastatic thyroid tumors. TCRdb called clones again from the PCR reads with MiXCR. The sample holds approximately 20,000 clones, about 30% seen once. Source material: tumor tissue. The receptors stem from a female donor with papillary thyroid cancer or a benign thyroid nodule (not recorded which). Some clones in this sample may be carry-over from other donors' samples. CDR3s include the opening cysteine and the closing phenylalanine or tryptophan. D genes are given only for firm matches. The listing skips clone size in some rows; elsewhere it reads once, few, many or a size class.

j_gene: TRBJ2-7
v_gene: TRBV2
abundance: few
d_gene: NA
CDR3aa: CASRQQGFGSYEQYF
CDR3nt: TGTGCCAGCAGACAACAGGGATTTGGCTCCTACGAGCAGTACTTC

j_gene: TRBJ2-1
v_gene: TRBV29-1
abundance: many
d_gene: TRBD2
CDR3aa: CSGLISGIAYNEQFF
CDR3nt: TGCAGCGGCCTCATTAGCGGGATCGCCTACAATGAGCAGTTCTTC

j_gene: TRBJ1-2
v_gene: TRBV6-4
abundance: NA
d_gene: NA
CDR3aa: CASSEQGGGYTF
CDR3nt: TGTGCCAGCAGTGAGCAAGGAGGCGGCTACACCTTC

j_gene: TRBJ2-3
v_gene: TRBV10-3
abundance: many
d_gene: NA
CDR3aa: CAISESGRETQYF
CDR3nt: TGTGCCATCAGTGAGTCCGGCAGAGAAACGCAGTATTTT

j_gene: TRBJ1-2
v_gene: TRBV12-3/TRBV12-4
abundance: NA
d_gene: NA
CDR3aa: CASSLSGHYGYTF
CDR3nt: TGTGCCAGCAGTCTCAGCGGGCACTATGGCTACACCTTC

j_gene: TRBJ2-6
v_gene: TRBV7-3
abundance: many
d_gene: TRBD2
CDR3aa: CASSPQLGSGASGANVLTF
CDR3nt: TGTGCCAGCAGCCCGCAACTAGGTAGCGGGGCCTCTGGGGCCAACGTCCTGACTTTC

j_gene: TRBJ2-1
v_gene: TRBV6-6
abundance: many
d_gene: NA
CDR3aa: CASSYRGDEQFF
CDR3nt: TGTGCCAGCAGTTACCGAGGGGATGAGCAGTTCTTC

j_gene: TRBJ1-5
v_gene: TRBV4-1
abundance: once
d_gene: TRBD1
CDR3aa: CASSQEGQGYQPQHF
CDR3nt: TGCGCCAGCAGCCAAGAGGGACAGGGGTATCAGCCCCAGCATTTT

j_gene: TRBJ1-5
v_gene: TRBV28
abundance: few
d_gene: NA
CDR3aa: CASTLQGARNQPQHF
CDR3nt: TGTGCCAGCACTTTGCAGGGTGCGCGAAATCAGCCCCAGCATTTT

j_gene: TRBJ1-6
v_gene: TRBV6-1
abundance: few
d_gene: TRBD1
CDR3aa: CASSQTTGSNSPLHF
CDR3nt: TGTGCCAGCAGCCAAACGACAGGGTCTAATTCACCCCTCCACTTT

j_gene: TRBJ2-7
v_gene: TRBV28
abundance: NA
d_gene: NA
CDR3aa: CSSSSLGHQYF
CDR3nt: TGTTCCAGCAGTTCTTTAGGTCATCAGTACTTC

j_gene: TRBJ2-3
v_gene: TRBV6-5
abundance: medium-sized
d_gene: NA
CDR3aa: CASSYSRADTQYF
CDR3nt: TGTGCCAGCAGTTACTCACGGGCAGATACGCAGTATTTT

j_gene: TRBJ2-7
v_gene: TRBV14
abundance: many
d_gene: NA
CDR3aa: CASSLVGKWYEQYF
CDR3nt: TGTGCCAGCAGCCTGGTAGGGAAATGGTACGAGCAGTACTTC

j_gene: TRBJ2-2
v_gene: TRBV11-2
abundance: NA
d_gene: NA
CDR3aa: CASSLLQNTGELFF
CDR3nt: TGTGCCAGCAGCTTATTACAGAACACCGGGGAGCTGTTTTTT

j_gene: TRBJ2-7
v_gene: TRBV20-1
abundance: NA
d_gene: TRBD2
CDR3aa: CSASGLAGHEQYF
CDR3nt: TGCAGTGCCTCCGGACTAGCGGGCCACGAGCAGTACTTC

j_gene: TRBJ2-2
v_gene: TRBV4-2
abundance: many
d_gene: NA
CDR3aa: CASSVRANTGELFF
CDR3nt: TGTGCCAGCAGCGTTCGCGCGAACACCGGGGAGCTGTTTTTT

j_gene: TRBJ1-2
v_gene: TRBV3-1
abundance: many
d_gene: TRBD1
CDR3aa: CASSQSDRVRYGYTF
CDR3nt: TGTGCCAGCAGCCAGTCGGACAGGGTTCGTTATGGCTACACCTTC

j_gene: TRBJ1-2
v_gene: TRBV5-5
abundance: NA
d_gene: NA
CDR3aa: CASSIQGNYGYTF
CDR3nt: TGTGCCAGCAGCATACAGGGAAACTATGGCTACACCTTC

j_gene: TRBJ2-1
v_gene: TRBV3-1
abundance: NA
d_gene: NA
CDR3aa: CASSQLVGRDEQFF
CDR3nt: TGTGCCAGCAGCCAACTTGTCGGGAGAGATGAGCAGTTCTTC

j_gene: TRBJ1-2
v_gene: TRBV30
abundance: NA
d_gene: NA
CDR3aa: CACQDRLYGYTF
CDR3nt: TGTGCCTGCCAGGACAGATTATATGGCTACACCTTC

j_gene: TRBJ2-1
v_gene: TRBV29-1
abundance: many
d_gene: TRBD1
CDR3aa: CSVEVGTGGTEQFF
CDR3nt: TGCAGCGTTGAGGTCGGGACAGGGGGCACTGAGCAGTTCTTC

j_gene: TRBJ1-1
v_gene: TRBV5-1
abundance: NA
d_gene: NA
CDR3aa: CASQGGYARKAFF
CDR3nt: TGCGCCAGCCAGGGAGGATACGCGAGAAAAGCTTTCTTT

j_gene: TRBJ1-1
v_gene: TRBV5-5
abundance: NA
d_gene: NA
CDR3aa: CASSLLQGNTEAFF
CDR3nt: TGTGCCAGCAGCTTGCTACAGGGCAACACTGAAGCTTTCTTT

j_gene: TRBJ1-6
v_gene: TRBV5-5
abundance: medium-sized
d_gene: NA
CDR3aa: CASSLGLVNNSPLHF
CDR3nt: TGTGCCAGCAGCTTGGGTCTCGTAAATAATTCACCCCTCCACTTT

j_gene: TRBJ1-1
v_gene: TRBV20-1
abundance: NA
d_gene: NA
CDR3aa: CSARDNSGEAFF
CDR3nt: TGCAGTGCTAGAGATAATTCAGGGGAAGCTTTCTTT

j_gene: TRBJ1-2
v_gene: TRBV7-9
abundance: NA
d_gene: NA
CDR3aa: CASSPSATNYGYTF
CDR3nt: TGTGCCAGCAGCCCTTCGGCAACGAACTATGGCTACACCTTC

j_gene: TRBJ1-5
v_gene: TRBV20-1
abundance: many
d_gene: NA
CDR3aa: CSASGGGAESQPQHF
CDR3nt: TGCAGTGCTAGCGGCGGGGGCGCGGAAAGTCAGCCCCAGCATTTT

j_gene: TRBJ1-6
v_gene: TRBV6-9
abundance: NA
d_gene: NA
CDR3aa: CASRMGIQNSPLHF
CDR3nt: TGTGCCAGCAGGATGGGGATCCAGAATTCACCCCTCCACTTT

j_gene: TRBJ1-6
v_gene: TRBV5-1
abundance: many
d_gene: NA
CDR3aa: CASSLDGSPLHF
CDR3nt: TGCGCCAGCAGCTTAGATGGATCACCCCTCCACTTT

j_gene: TRBJ2-1
v_gene: TRBV7-6
abundance: NA
d_gene: NA
CDR3aa: CSSGRGGSYNGQFF
CDR3nt: TGTTCCAGCGGCAGGGGTGGATCCTACAATGGGCAGTTCTTC

j_gene: TRBJ2-1
v_gene: TRBV5-1
abundance: NA
d_gene: TRBD2
CDR3aa: CASRQGLAGEQFF
CDR3nt: TGCGCCAGCAGACAGGGACTAGCGGGTGAGCAGTTCTTC

j_gene: TRBJ2-6
v_gene: TRBV7-8
abundance: NA
d_gene: NA
CDR3aa: CAGGRRGAGANVLTF
CDR3nt: TGTGCCGGCGGGCGAAGGGGAGCTGGGGCCAACGTCCTTACTTTC

j_gene: TRBJ2-2
v_gene: TRBV28
abundance: NA
d_gene: NA
CDR3aa: CAILGPLNTGGLFF
CDR3nt: TGTGCCATCCTTGGCCCCTTAAACACCGGGGGGCTGTTTTTT

j_gene: TRBJ2-2
v_gene: TRBV5-6
abundance: many
d_gene: NA
CDR3aa: CASSPTRNTGELFF
CDR3nt: TGTGCCAGCAGTCCCACTAGAAACACCGGGGAGCTGTTTTTT

j_gene: TRBJ1-1
v_gene: TRBV12-3/TRBV12-4
abundance: few
d_gene: NA
CDR3aa: CASSLAVYTVSFF
CDR3nt: TGTGCCAGCAGTTTAGCGGTGTACACTGTATCTTTCTTT